This T cell receptor beta chain is from a study of blood T cell repertoires in COVID-19. As for the study in general: PBMCs, B-cell-depleted T cells, or T cells provided the cDNA or gDNA that made up the material.

Libraries were prepared by immunoSEQ multiplex PCR; TCRdb keeps only in-frame clonotypes and omits some of them. The table has fewer than 120,000 clones, less than 85% seen once. Trimming cost V 2 bases and J 1 base; bases outside gene matches: 9. From germline, CDR1 is SGHAT and CDR2 FQNNGV. This CDR3 spans 17 amino acids. Specimen: peripheral blood. The source is a woman older than 75 with acute or convalescent COVID-19. This chain connects TRBV11-2 to TRBJ2-3; 7 bases line up with TRBD2. CDR3 in DNA: TGTGCCAGCAGCTTAATTTCGGGGGGTCGAGGCACAGATACGCAGTATTTT. The encoded protein is CASSLISGGRGTDTQYF.